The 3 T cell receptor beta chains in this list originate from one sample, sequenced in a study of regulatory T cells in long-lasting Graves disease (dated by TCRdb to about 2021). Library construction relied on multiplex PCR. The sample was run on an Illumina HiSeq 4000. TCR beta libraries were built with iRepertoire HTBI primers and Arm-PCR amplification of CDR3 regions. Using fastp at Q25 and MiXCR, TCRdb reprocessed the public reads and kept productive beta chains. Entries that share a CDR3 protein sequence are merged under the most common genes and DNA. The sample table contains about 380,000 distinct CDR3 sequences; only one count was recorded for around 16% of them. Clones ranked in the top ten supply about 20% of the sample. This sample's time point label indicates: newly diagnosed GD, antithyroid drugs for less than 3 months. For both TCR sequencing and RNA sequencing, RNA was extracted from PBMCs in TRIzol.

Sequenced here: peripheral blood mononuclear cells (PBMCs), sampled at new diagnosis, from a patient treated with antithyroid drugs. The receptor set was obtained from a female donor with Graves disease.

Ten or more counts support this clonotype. CDR3 in amino acids: CASSSLPRNTEAFF. The CDR3 DNA sequence: TGCGCCAGCAGCTCCCTACCAAGGAACACTGAAGCTTTCTTT. The rearrangement uses TRBV5-1 and TRBJ1-1; D unclear. Germline CDR1 reads SGHRS; CDR2 reads YFSETQ. The V end lost 3 bases, the J end lost 1 base, and 10 bases lay between the germline ends. The CDR3 consists of 14 residues.

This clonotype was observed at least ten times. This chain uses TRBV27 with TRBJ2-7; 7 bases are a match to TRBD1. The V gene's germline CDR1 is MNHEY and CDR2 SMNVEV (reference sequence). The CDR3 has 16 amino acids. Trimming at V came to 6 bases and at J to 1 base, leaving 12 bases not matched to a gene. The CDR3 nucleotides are TGTGCCAGCAGCCGCGACAGGGCCGGGATTTCCTACGAGCAGTACTTC. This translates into CASSRDRAGISYEQYF.

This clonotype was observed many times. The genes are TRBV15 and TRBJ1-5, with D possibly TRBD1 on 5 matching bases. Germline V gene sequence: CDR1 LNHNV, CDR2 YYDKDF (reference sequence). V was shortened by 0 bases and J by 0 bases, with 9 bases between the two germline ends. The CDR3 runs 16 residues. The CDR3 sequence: CATSRDAGGSNQPQHF. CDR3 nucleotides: TGTGCCACCAGCAGAGATGCCGGGGGTAGCAATCAGCCCCAGCATTTT.